This note documents a single TCR beta chain sequence. Its antigen is still unknown. In germline, CDR1 is SGDLS, CDR2 YYNGEE. The V gene lost 5 bases and the J gene lost 0 bases, with 14 bases spanning the gap. The CDR3 covers 15 residues. The data are from a study of beta chain features in type 1 diabetes. Turning to the study itself: All of the samples together had 107,917,701 sorted cells examined.

Purities over 95% were achieved in all sorted populations. Whole-study findings and limits: Type 1 diabetes patients showed a moderate but significant shortening of TCRB CDR3s in all four CD4+ subsets. Insertions were fewer and deletions more numerous at VDJ junctions in type 1 diabetes patients.

Since all of the isolated RNA was reverse transcribed, expressed TCRB transcripts were what got sequenced. Naive, central memory and regulatory T cell samples came to a mean of approximately 3.57 million reads. The table came from immunoSEQ multiplex PCR; TCRdb's copy has only in-frame clones and leaves some out. Of over 600,000 clones listed, 9.5% to 15% were seen once; the top ten hold around 0.12%. The sequence was collected from a young man with type 1 diabetes. The chain recombines TRBV9 with TRBJ1-2; perhaps TRBD1 as D (5 bases). The sample consisted of naive CD4+ T cells from blood. CDR3 DNA: TGTGCCAGCAGTTCAGGGACCCCAGCTAACTATGGCTACACCTTC. Its translation is CASSSGTPANYGYTF.